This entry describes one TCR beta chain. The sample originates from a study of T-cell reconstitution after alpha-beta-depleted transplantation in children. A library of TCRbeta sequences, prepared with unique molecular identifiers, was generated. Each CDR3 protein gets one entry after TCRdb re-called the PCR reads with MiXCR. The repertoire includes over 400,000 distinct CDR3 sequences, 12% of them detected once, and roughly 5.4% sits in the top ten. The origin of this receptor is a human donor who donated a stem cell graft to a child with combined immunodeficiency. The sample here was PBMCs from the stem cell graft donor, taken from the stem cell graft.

CDR3 residues: CASRTGTGGYGYTF. The CDR3, as DNA: TGTGCCAGCAGAACCGGGACAGGGGGGTATGGCTACACCTTC. This sequence joins TRBV6-5 and TRBJ1-2; 11 bases match TRBD1. Germline trimming cut 6 bases from V and 5 bases from J; bases unmatched to any gene: 5. The CDR3 is 14 residues long. Germline V gene lookup returns CDR1 MNHEY and CDR2 SVGAGI.